Listed here are 32 T cell receptor beta chains from one sample, sequenced in a study of T cell repertoires in cytomegalovirus infection. TCRdb reprocessed the reads via MiXCR and lists one record per CDR3 protein. The top ten clones hold about 14% of a sample with about 920,000 distinct CDR3 sequences, around 30% of them seen once. No antigen has been assigned to these receptors. Sequencing was performed on cultured CD8+ T cells from PBMCs, taken from culture after CMV antigen stimulation. Receptors were obtained from a human donor in good health (CMV status not recorded). Some clones in this sample may be carry-over from other donors' samples.

Only one count was recorded for this clonotype. The chain combines TRBV7-3 with TRBJ2-7, with 9 bases aligning to TRBD1. The trim removed 4 bases at V and 1 base at J, leaving 5 bases unmatched. CDR3 length: 15 residues. CDR1 and CDR2 from the germline V gene are SGHTA and FQGTGA. CDR3 DNA sequence: TGTGCCAGCAGCTCCGTCGGGACAGGGTCCTACGAGCAGTACTTC. Amino acids: CASSSVGTGSYEQYF.

The chain carries TRBV19 and TRBJ2-1, with 9 bases aligning to TRBD1. Unmatched junction bases numbered 10, after V lost 4 bases and J lost 6 bases. Germline CDR1 and CDR2: LNHDA and SQIVND (reference sequence). The CDR3 sequence is 16 residues long. CDR3 in DNA: TGTGCCAGTAGTAAAATCCGGGACAGGGTTGGCAATGAGCAGTTCTTC. Amino acid sequence: CASSKIRDRVGNEQFF.

The chain couples TRBV7-6 to TRBJ2-1; D gene unclear. CDR3 length: 11 amino acids. CDR1 is SGHVS, CDR2 FNYEAQ, per germline. V lost 5 bases and J 8 bases, leaving 7 bases between the germline ends. The CDR3 region is CASSQNHEQFF. CDR3 bases: TGTGCCAGCAGCCAGAACCATGAGCAGTTCTTC.

In its sample, this clonotype was seen many times. The chain is built from TRBV7-2 and TRBJ2-1; no definite D call. The V end was cut by 1 base, the J end by 7 bases, with 5 bases between. The V gene's germline CDR1 is SGHTA and CDR2 FQGNSA. This CDR3 has 12 residues. CDR3 in DNA: TGTGCCAGCAGCTTAGTAGCTAATGAGCAGTTCTTC. Protein product: CASSLVANEQFF.

The sample holds many counts of this clonotype. The rearrangement uses TRBV7-6 and TRBJ2-2; D may be TRBD1 or TRBD2 (5 bases each). This CDR3 is 16 amino acids long. V lost 3 bases to trimming and J lost 5 bases, with 16 bases between them. Germline lookup yields CDR1 SGHVS and CDR2 FNYEAQ. CDR3 residues: CASSLARGGWTGELFF. The DNA of the CDR3 is TGTGCCAGCAGCTTGGCCCGGGGCGGTTGGACCGGGGAGCTGTTTTTT.

This clonotype was seen repeatedly, ten times or more. This chain links TRBV7-2 with TRBJ1-1; D is ambiguous. Germline lookup yields CDR1 SGHTA and CDR2 FQGNSA. The V end lost 1 base, the J end lost 1 base, and 13 bases lay between the germline ends. The CDR3 runs 16 residues. CDR3 protein: CASSLVKRHQNTEAFF. Here the CDR3 DNA reads TGTGCCAGCAGCTTAGTTAAAAGGCACCAGAACACTGAAGCTTTCTTT.

The chain recombines TRBV11-2 with TRBJ2-2, with TRBD2 matching over 8 bases. Germline lookup yields CDR1 SGHAT and CDR2 FQNNGV. The V segment lost 5 bases and the J segment 1 base; nucleotides outside the gene matches: 12. The CDR3 loop spans 18 amino acids. The CDR3 DNA is TGTGCCAGCAGCCCCGGGGGGCGGGGGGTCTTGAACACCGGGGAGCTGTTTTTT. It codes for CASSPGGRGVLNTGELFF.

This clonotype was picked up a small number of times. The rearrangement links TRBV7-9 to TRBJ1-1; 8 nucleotides agree with TRBD1. The CDR3 runs to 15 residues. CDR1 and CDR2 from the germline V gene are SEHNR and FQNEAQ (reference sequence). The V and J ends lost 5 bases and 4 bases, in that order; junction bases with no gene match: 9. CDR3 loop: CASSRGYQGATEAFF. DNA of the CDR3: TGTGCCAGCAGCCGAGGGTATCAGGGGGCCACTGAAGCTTTCTTT.

This clonotype occurred a few times. The chain couples TRBV7-6 to TRBJ2-5; 10 bases agree with TRBD2. Losses at the gene ends were 6 bases for V and 2 bases for J; bases not matched to a gene: 0. Germline-derived CDR1 and CDR2 are SGHVS and FNYEAQ. The CDR3 loop spans 13 amino acids. CDR3 nucleotides: TGTGCCAGCAGGACTAGCGGGCAAGAGACCCAGTACTTC. Translation gives CASRTSGQETQYF.

The chain couples TRBV6-2 or TRBV6-3 to TRBJ1-1; D is ambiguous. The CDR3 totals 11 residues. The V and J ends lost 6 bases and 6 bases respectively, with 8 bases between them. Germline V gene data show CDR1 as MNHEY and CDR2 as SVGEGT. The CDR3 reads CASSMKPEAFF. CDR3 in DNA: TGTGCCAGCAGCATGAAACCTGAAGCTTTCTTT.

The sample holds many counts of this clonotype. The chain employs TRBV12-3 or TRBV12-4 and TRBJ1-2; D perhaps matches TRBD1 (6 bases). Trimming pared 1 base from V and 7 bases from J, leaving 13 bases between. There are 14 residues in the CDR3. CDR3 nucleotide sequence: TGTGCCAGCAGTTTAGAGCCCAGGGGCGGTGGCTACACCTTC. The encoded protein is CASSLEPRGGGYTF.

CDR3 nucleotides: TGTGCCAGCAGCGGCACAGGGCCCGGGGAGCTGTTTTTT. This translates into CASSGTGPGELFF. The chain combines TRBV7-9 with TRBJ2-2; tentatively, D is TRBD1 (6 bases). This CDR3 is built from 13 residues. The germline V gene has CDR1 SEHNR and CDR2 FQNEAQ (reference sequence). V was pared by 5 bases and J by 6 bases, with 10 bases between.

As to this clonotype: A much more abundant neighbour one base away suggests this may be a read error. The chain uses TRBV27 and TRBJ2-7, with 7 bases identical to TRBD2. The CDR3 is 13 residues long. CDR1 is MNHEY and CDR2 is SMNVEV in the germline V gene (reference sequence). J gave up 0 bases and V 6 bases, and 2 bases lay outside the gene matches. This CDR3 is CASRRGSSYEQYF. The DNA of the CDR3 is TGTGCCAGCAGGCGGGGGAGCTCCTACGAGCAGTACTTC.

A few counts support this clonotype. The rearrangement uses TRBV12-3 or TRBV12-4 and TRBJ1-5, with D possibly matching TRBD1 (5 bases). The CDR3 loop spans 15 amino acids. The V gene lost 6 bases and the J gene lost 0 bases, with 12 bases spanning the gap. CDR3 region: CASSTTDYSNQPQHF. DNA for the CDR3: TGTGCCAGCAGCACGACAGATTATAGCAATCAGCCCCAGCATTTT.

This clonotype was seen a handful of times. The J gene is TRBJ2-7, the V gene TRBV19; TRBD1 is a possible D gene (5 bases). V was cut by 4 bases and J by 5 bases, with 15 bases left in between. Germline V gene lookup returns CDR1 LNHDA and CDR2 SQIVND (reference sequence). The CDR3 is 14 residues long. This chain's CDR3 is CASSNYRPLDEQYF. The CDR3 bases are TGTGCCAGTAGTAACTACAGGCCGTTGGACGAGCAGTACTTC.

V gene TRBV7-8 combines with J gene TRBJ2-1; D ambiguous. The CDR3 has 12 residues. The V end was cut by 1 base, the J end by 8 bases, with 6 bases between. CDR1 and CDR2 from the germline V gene are SGHVS and FQNEAQ. The CDR3 nucleotides read TGTGCCAGCAGCTTAGGCCCGGATGAGCAGTTCTTC. Its translation is CASSLGPDEQFF.

This clonotype was detected many times. This chain joins TRBV6-2 or TRBV6-3 and TRBJ2-5; D gene unclear. Germline V lookup: CDR1 MNHEY, CDR2 SVGEGT. This CDR3 spans 12 amino acids. V was pared by 2 bases and J by 3 bases, with 4 bases between. CDR3 sequence: CASSYPEETQYF. CDR3 coding DNA: TGTGCCAGCAGTTACCCAGAAGAGACCCAGTACTTC.

The chain couples TRBV4-1 to TRBJ2-5, with a weak D call TRBD1 (5 bases). The length of the CDR3 is 15 residues. CDR1 is MGHRA and CDR2 is YSYEKL in the germline V gene. The V end was cut by 0 bases, the J end by 4 bases, with 12 bases between. The CDR3 region has the DNA TGCGCCAGCAGCCAAGATAAAGGGGTGTTAGAGACCCAGTACTTC. As protein: CASSQDKGVLETQYF.

The chain uses TRBV27 and TRBJ1-5; 9 bases are a match to TRBD1. V dropped 5 bases and J dropped 7; count of bases not matched to a gene: 9. CDR3 length: 15 residues. From germline, CDR1 is MNHEY and CDR2 SMNVEV (reference sequence). The CDR3: CASSPGQGGGQPQHF. The CDR3 DNA sequence: TGTGCCAGCAGTCCGGGACAGGGAGGAGGACAGCCCCAGCATTTT.

The chain links TRBV4-2 to TRBJ1-6; TRBD1 aligns across 8 bases. Per the germline V gene, CDR1 is LGHNA and CDR2 is YNFKEQ. This CDR3 is 16 amino acids long. V shed 4 bases and J 7 bases; nucleotides not matched to a gene: 9. CDR3 nucleotide sequence: TGTGCCAGCAGCCCAGAAACAGGGGGATTGAATTCACCCCTCCACTTT. Protein: CASSPETGGLNSPLHF.

The table lists this clonotype with a count of one. This may be a read error, as it is one base from a much larger clone. J is TRBJ2-7 and V is TRBV7-2; D not resolved. CDR1 and CDR2 (germline): SGHTA, FQGNSA. CDR3 length: 14 residues. The CDR3 DNA reads TGTGTCAGCAGCCTCTCCGGGCCGAACTACGAGCAGTACTTC. Translating it yields CVSSLSGPNYEQYF.

In its sample, this clonotype was seen many times. The chain has TRBV7-6 and TRBJ1-1; 8 bases agree with TRBD1. The CDR3 is 17 amino acids. The ends lost 4 bases at V and 6 bases at J; junction bases unmatched: 16. CDR1 and CDR2 (germline): SGHVS, FNYEAQ. CDR3 DNA sequence: TGTGCCAGCAGCTCTGCCGGGACAGGCGTAGGGGCCGCTGAAGCTTTCTTT. Translating it yields CASSSAGTGVGAAEAFF.

This chain connects TRBV7-2 to TRBJ2-7, with 8 bases identical to TRBD2. The V gene's germline CDR1 is SGHTA and CDR2 FQGNSA. This CDR3 is 14 amino acids long. J gave up 6 bases and V 7 bases, and 11 bases lay outside the gene matches. This chain's CDR3 is CASIPRGGFGEQYF. The CDR3 DNA follows: TGTGCCAGCATCCCACGGGGGGGCTTCGGCGAGCAGTACTTC.

V usage is TRBV4-1 and J usage is TRBJ1-4; D possibly corresponds to TRBD1 (5 bases). The CDR3 has 13 amino acids. Germline CDR1 reads MGHRA; CDR2 reads YSYEKL. Deletions cut 1 base from V and 6 bases from J, with 6 bases between. CDR3 sequence reads: CASSQVGDEKLFF. The CDR3 bases are TGCGCCAGCAGCCAAGTGGGGGATGAAAAACTGTTTTTT.

This clonotype was detected a few times. The genes are TRBV4-1 and TRBJ2-1; D not resolved. V lost 0 bases, J lost 15 bases, and 15 bases lay in between. The germline CDR1 and CDR2 sequences are MGHRA and YSYEKL. This CDR3 spans 13 amino acids. The CDR3: CASSQDLRGRRFF. CDR3 nucleotide sequence: TGCGCCAGCAGCCAAGATCTACGCGGTAGGAGGTTCTTC.

This clonotype was seen ten or more times. The chain combines TRBV7-8 with TRBJ1-1; 9 bases agree with TRBD1. J gave up 4 bases and V 5 bases, and 5 bases lay outside the gene matches. CDR1 is SGHVS, CDR2 FQNEAQ, per germline. The CDR3 has 14 residues. The CDR3 bases are TGTGCCAGCAGCCTGGGACAGGGAGTCACTGAAGCTTTCTTT. Protein sequence: CASSLGQGVTEAFF. The variable domain in full, completed from reference TRBV7-8 and TRBJ1-1, reads GAGVSQSPRYKVAKRGQDVALRCDPISGHVSLFWYQQALGQGPEFLTYFQNEAQLDKSGLPSDRFFAERPEGSVSTLKIQRTQQEDSAVYLCASSLGQGVTEAFFGQGTRLTVV.

The sample holds a few counts of this clonotype. The chain has TRBV2 and TRBJ2-5, with TRBD1 matching over 9 bases. This CDR3 has 15 residues. The germline V gene has CDR1 SNHLY and CDR2 FYNNEI. J gave up 2 bases and V 6 bases, and 7 bases lay outside the gene matches. CDR3 in amino acids: CASRVNRGRQETQYF. The CDR3 DNA is TGTGCCAGCAGGGTTAACAGGGGGCGTCAAGAGACCCAGTACTTC.

The table lists this clonotype with many counts. The V call is TRBV27, the J call TRBJ2-2, with 9 bases that match TRBD2. Germline lookup yields CDR1 MNHEY and CDR2 SMNVEV (reference sequence). The CDR3 contains 15 residues. V lost 4 bases, J lost 4 bases, and 4 bases stayed unmatched. The DNA of the CDR3 is TGTGCCAGCAGTTCTAGCGGGGTACTCACCGGGGAGCTGTTTTTT. Encoded protein: CASSSSGVLTGELFF.

This rearrangement joins TRBV27 to TRBJ2-1; TRBD2 matches 8 bases. The V segment lost 6 bases and the J segment 8 bases; nucleotides outside the gene matches: 15. The CDR3 totals 16 residues. Germline V gives CDR1 MNHEY, CDR2 SMNVEV (reference sequence). The DNA for the CDR3 is TGTGCCAGCAGCTTGGAGCGGGGGTTCTCACTCCATGAGCAGTTCTTC. As protein: CASSLERGFSLHEQFF.

This CDR3 reads CASSIAASNQPQHF. In nucleotides, the CDR3 is TGTGCCAGTAGTATAGCTGCCTCTAATCAGCCCCAGCATTTT. The chain recombines TRBV19 with TRBJ1-5, with unresolved D. Germline CDR1 reads LNHDA; CDR2 reads SQIVND (reference sequence). V was trimmed by 1 base and J by 4 bases, leaving 8 bases between them. This CDR3 has 14 residues. Full variable domain (remainder filled in from reference TRBV19 and TRBJ1-5): DGGITQSPKYLFRKEGQNVTLSCEQNLNHDAMYWYRQDPGQGLRLIYYSQIVNDFQKGDIAEGYSVSREKKESFPLTVTSAQKNPTAFYLCASSIAASNQPQHFGDGTRLSIL.

This clonotype showed up just a few times. This sequence joins TRBV12-3 or TRBV12-4 and TRBJ2-5; D is unresolved. V shed 9 bases and J shed 1 base, with 9 bases lying between them. CDR3 length: 12 residues. CDR3 sequence reads: CASSGFQETQYF. CDR3 DNA: TGTGCCAGTTCGGGCTTCCAAGAGACCCAGTACTTC.

Regarding this clonotype: Possible read error: a much larger clone is one base away. The rearrangement links TRBV6-2 or TRBV6-3 to TRBJ2-2; 8 bases are a match to TRBD1. Losses at the gene ends were 10 bases for V and 5 bases for J; bases not matched to a gene: 12. The CDR3 is made up of 15 amino acids. Per the germline V gene, CDR1 is MNHEY and CDR2 is SVGEGT. In nucleotides, the CDR3 is TGTGCCACCAGACTAGGACAGGGAGAAACCGGGGAGCTGTTTTTT. This encodes CATRLGQGETGELFF.